The 21 T cell receptor beta chains presented below share a single source sample, sequenced in a study of identical twins. TCRdb re-analysed the 5' RACE reads in MiXCR, keeping a single row per CDR3 protein. This sample has hundreds of thousands of distinct CDR3 sequences, with 5.5% to 6.5% found just once. The sample comprised naive T cells sorted from blood. All receptors come from a man between 18 and 35 years old in good health.

This clonotype showed up many times. This CDR3 is CASSYRQGRNEKLFF. In nucleotides, the CDR3 is TGTGCCAGCAGCTACCGACAGGGCCGTAATGAAAAACTGTTTTTT. This chain links TRBV7-7 with TRBJ1-4, with 7 bases fitting TRBD1. Per germline, CDR1 SSHAT and CDR2 FNYEAQ (reference sequence). V dropped 4 bases and J dropped 4; count of bases not matched to a gene: 6. This CDR3 region has 15 residues. The full variable domain, its missing parts supplied by reference TRBV7-7 and TRBJ1-4, is GAGVSQSPRYKVTKRGQDVTLRCDPISSHATLYWYQQALGQGPEFLTYFNYEAQPDKSGLPSDRFSAERPEGSISTLTIQRTEQRDSAMYRCASSYRQGRNEKLFFGSGTQLSVL.

Ten or more counts support this clonotype. The CDR3 spells CAVTSGTTTDTQYF. The CDR3 nucleotides are TGTGCCGTGACTAGCGGGACTACCACAGATACGCAGTATTTT. The chain carries TRBV10-3 and TRBJ2-3; 11 bases align to TRBD2. This CDR3 is 14 amino acids long. The germline V gene encodes CDR1 ENHRY and CDR2 SYGVKD. V lost 11 bases and J lost 2; bases outside the gene matches: 6.

This clonotype was detected only a few times. This sequence joins TRBV15 and TRBJ1-1; 7 nucleotides line up with TRBD1. V shed 1 base, J shed 7 bases, and the junction held 6 bases outside the gene matches. The CDR3 covers 14 residues. CDR1 is LNHNV and CDR2 is YYDKDF in the germline V gene (reference sequence). CDR3 region: CATSRGQGVIEAFF. The DNA of the CDR3 is TGTGCCACCAGCAGAGGGCAGGGGGTGATTGAAGCTTTCTTT.

The sample holds many counts of this clonotype. CDR3 region: CASSSGFGYTF. The CDR3 region has the DNA TGTGCCAGCAGTTCAGGGTTCGGCTACACCTTC. The J gene is TRBJ1-2, the V gene TRBV27; perhaps TRBD1 as D (5 bases). This CDR3 comprises 11 residues. CDR1 is MNHEY, CDR2 SMNVEV, per germline (reference sequence). Trimming left V 4 bases short and J 8 bases short, with 8 bases between.

This sequence joins TRBV5-1 and TRBJ1-2; D uncertain. The germline V gene has CDR1 SGHRS and CDR2 YFSETQ. V was clipped by 4 bases and J by 4 bases, with 11 bases between them. The CDR3 is made up of 13 amino acids. CDR3 DNA sequence: TGCGCCAGCAGCCCAGAGGAGGCCTATGGCTACACCTTC. Its translation is CASSPEEAYGYTF.

This clonotype has more than one count but fewer than ten. This chain joins TRBV27 and TRBJ2-1; 10 nucleotides match TRBD2. Germline assignment: CDR1 MNHEY and CDR2 SMNVEV (reference sequence). V shed 2 bases and J 7 bases; nucleotides not matched to a gene: 5. This CDR3 has 15 residues. The CDR3 DNA is TGTGCCAGCAGTTTACTAGCGGGAGAAAGGAATGAGCAGTTCTTC. Protein sequence: CASSLLAGERNEQFF.

This clonotype was recorded a few times. This chain joins TRBV11-2 and TRBJ2-1; no clear D gene. In germline, CDR1 is SGHAT, CDR2 FQNNGV. The CDR3 has 14 amino acids. Trimming pared 0 bases from V and 8 bases from J, leaving 11 bases between. The CDR3 here is CASSLDESWYEQFF. CDR3 bases: TGTGCCAGCAGCTTAGATGAAAGTTGGTATGAGCAGTTCTTC.

This clonotype occurred a few times. The gene calls are TRBV12-3 or TRBV12-4 and TRBJ1-2; TRBD1 aligns across 7 bases. Unmatched junction bases numbered 12, after V lost 6 bases and J lost 5 bases. The CDR3 has 15 amino acids. The CDR3 protein is CASRAQGLGIYGYTF. CDR3 nucleotides: TGTGCCAGCAGGGCACAGGGGCTAGGAATTTATGGCTACACCTTC.

A note on this clonotype: Just one base apart from a much larger clone, this may be a read error. The V and J genes are TRBV5-1 and TRBJ2-1; D may be TRBD1 (6 bases). Per germline, CDR1 SGHRS and CDR2 YFSETQ. There are 17 residues in the CDR3. DNA for the CDR3: TGCGCCAGCAGCCCCTTGAGAGGGGCAGGGGCATCAAATGAGCATTTCTTC. This encodes CASSPLRGAGASNEHFF.

On this clonotype itself: This sequence may be a read error, since a much larger clone differs from it by one base. Since the CDR3 does not end with the conserved phenylalanine or tryptophan, this likely comes from a read error. The chain recombines TRBV12-3 or TRBV12-4 with TRBJ1-5, with a possible D match to TRBD1 (5 bases). The CDR3 length is 15 residues. Trimming pared 1 base from V and 1 base from J, leaving 8 bases between. For the CDR3, the DNA is TGTGCCAGCAGTTTAGGGGAGGGGAGCAATCAGCCCCAGCATCTT. Translating it yields CASSLGEGSNQPQHL.

In this sample, this clonotype turned up a few times. This chain joins TRBV18 and TRBJ2-3; D is uncertain. Germline-derived CDR1 and CDR2 are KGHSH and LQKENI. With 0 bases removed from V and 3 bases from J, the gap between germline ends came to 13 bases. CDR3 size: 16 residues. For the CDR3, the DNA is TGTGCCAGCTCACCACCTGGGTTGATGGCGACAGATACGCAGTATTTT. As protein: CASSPPGLMATDTQYF.

V and J are TRBV6-5 and TRBJ2-7; TRBD1 matches 8 bases. Losses at the gene ends were 4 bases for V and 1 base for J; bases not matched to a gene: 9. Per the germline V gene, CDR1 is MNHEY and CDR2 is SVGAGI. The CDR3 has 16 residues. The CDR3 here is CASSSRRDRSSYEQYF. The CDR3 coding sequence is TGTGCCAGCAGTTCCCGGCGGGACAGGAGTTCCTACGAGCAGTACTTC.

This clonotype was found many times. The V gene is TRBV15, the J gene TRBJ2-7, with TRBD1 identical over 9 bases. Germline V gene data show CDR1 as LNHNV and CDR2 as YYDKDF (reference sequence). Germline trimming cut 0 bases from V and 7 bases from J; bases unmatched to any gene: 10. This CDR3 region has 16 residues. The CDR3 region has the DNA TGTGCCACCAGCAGAGATCGGATAGGGACAGGGAAAGAGCAGTACTTC. This encodes CATSRDRIGTGKEQYF.

The V and J genes are TRBV6-5 and TRBJ2-7; D not resolved. Germline V gene lookup returns CDR1 MNHEY and CDR2 SVGAGI. The V gene lost 4 bases and the J gene lost 7 bases, with 14 bases spanning the gap. This CDR3 comprises 13 residues. The CDR3 DNA reads as TGTGCCAGCAGTTCGGGTCACCTGGGAGAGCAGTACGTC. Protein: CASSSGHLGEQYV.

This chain joins TRBV12-3 or TRBV12-4 and TRBJ1-1; 7 positions agree with TRBD1. V lost 6 bases to trimming and J lost 10 bases; unmatched junction nucleotides: 14. This CDR3 has 14 residues. CDR3 loop: CASSELTGAAGAFF. CDR3 in DNA: TGTGCCAGCAGCGAACTTACAGGGGCAGCGGGAGCTTTCTTT.

Only a few counts were recorded for this clonotype. The chain recombines TRBV28 with TRBJ2-5; D is perhaps TRBD1 (6 bases). V shed 10 bases and J shed 5 bases, with 14 bases lying between them. The CDR3 is 12 residues long. The V gene's germline CDR1 is MDHEN and CDR2 SYDVKM. The CDR3: CATTGSWETQYF. For the CDR3, the DNA is TGTGCCACGACAGGTTCTTGGGAGACCCAGTACTTC.

This clonotype showed up many times. The chain uses TRBV5-1 and TRBJ1-1, with 7 bases matching TRBD1. CDR1 and CDR2 from the germline V gene are SGHRS and YFSETQ. After removal of 0 bases from V and 0 bases from J, the junction contained 5 bases not matched to a gene. This CDR3 is 16 amino acids long. The CDR3 sequence is CASSLAAGGLNTEAFF. The CDR3, as DNA: TGCGCCAGCAGCTTGGCGGCAGGGGGACTGAACACTGAAGCTTTCTTT.

This clonotype was detected many times. CDR3 region: CASRPWLAPSTDTQYF. CDR3 DNA: TGTGCCAGCAGGCCCTGGCTAGCCCCTAGCACAGATACGCAGTATTTT. J is TRBJ2-3 and V is TRBV27, with D possibly matching TRBD2 (5 bases). The CDR3 loop spans 16 amino acids. The ends were cut back, 6 bases at V and 0 bases at J, with 16 bases in the middle. Per the germline V gene, CDR1 is MNHEY and CDR2 is SMNVEV (reference sequence).

This clonotype has just a few counts. V is TRBV6-5 and J is TRBJ1-5; TRBD1 might be the D (5 bases). Germline V lookup: CDR1 MNHEY, CDR2 SVGAGI. Trimming stripped 2 bases from V and 7 bases from J, with 15 bases between. CDR3 length equals 15 residues. The CDR3 spells CASSYTGREEQPQHF. The DNA of the CDR3 is TGTGCCAGCAGTTACACCGGCAGGGAGGAGCAGCCCCAGCATTTT.

Only a few counts were recorded for this clonotype. The rearrangement links TRBV5-5 to TRBJ2-3, with D perhaps being TRBD1 or TRBD2 (5 bases each). V was shortened by 0 bases and J by 0 bases, with 11 bases between the two germline ends. Germline CDR1 reads SGHKS; CDR2 reads YYEKEE (reference sequence). The CDR3 is 16 residues long. The CDR3 reads CASSLGRDPSTDTQYF. The CDR3 DNA is TGTGCCAGCAGCTTGGGACGGGACCCTAGCACAGATACGCAGTATTTT.

This clonotype has a count of ten or more. The CDR3 protein is CASSQDREDTQYF. In DNA form, the CDR3 reads TGCGCCAGCAGCCAAGATAGAGAAGATACGCAGTATTTT. V is TRBV4-3 and J is TRBJ2-3, with unresolved D. The CDR3 runs to 13 residues. V was shortened by 0 bases and J by 5 bases, with 6 bases between the two germline ends. From germline, CDR1 is LGHNA and CDR2 YSLEER.